The source of this T cell receptor beta chain is a study of blood T cells in healthy people across ages. The V and J ends lost 3 bases and 1 base, in that order; junction bases with no gene match: 6. The CDR3 extends over 15 amino acids. Germline V CDR1 and CDR2: DFQATT, SNEGSKA (reference sequence). Combining a sample-barcoded 5' primer with a J-beta primer mix, a second PCR ran for 7 to 11 cycles. TCRdb analysed the 5' RACE reads with MiXCR anew, one entry per CDR3 protein. The table has about 630,000 distinct CDR3 sequences, around 20% seen once. The specimen sequenced was blood. The V call is TRBV20-1, the J call TRBJ2-3; 8 bases align to TRBD2. The sequence derives from a man in his 70s in good health. The CDR3 here is CSARERERGTDTQYF. CDR3 nucleotides: TGCAGTGCTAGGGAGCGGGAGCGGGGCACAGATACGCAGTATTTT.